This T cell receptor beta chain was sequenced during a study of blood T cell repertoires in COVID-19 (dated by TCRdb to between 2020 and 2021). In terms of the full investigation: Samples covering the acute and convalescent phases of COVID-19 were provided by collaborators in the United States, Italy and Spain. Subjects who had been exposed to COVID-19, were actively infected with it, or had recovered from it provided the deeply sampled blood TCRbeta repertoires that made up the dataset. Where available, HLA class I and class II types were taken from metadata supplied by the sample provider and were not determined by assay-based typing. A freely available public database, intended as a resource for researchers studying the immune response to SARS-CoV-2, is where the repertoires were released. The material from the prospective study consisted of cDNA or gDNA derived from T cells, B-cell-depleted T cells, or PBMCs. The samples were drawn from two sources: the first 160 participants of the ongoing ImmuneRACE study, and about 1,300 subjects contributed by 6 global collaborators. The sample metadata nearly always contained a de-identified subject ID, COVID-19 status, age in years and sex.

About this clone: Its cognate antigen has yet to be identified. Per-nucleotide qualities are absent, and no much larger clonotype sits a single base away.

One collaborating source in Seattle enrolled patients during active infection and followed them longitudinally through the course of disease. The collaborating institutions used their own protocols to collect whole blood in K2EDTA tubes. For TCRbeta analysis, collaborator samples were shipped as frozen whole blood, as isolated PBMCs, or as DNA extracted from either sample type. The immunoSEQ Assay, a bias-controlled multiplex PCR, was used to amplify TCRbeta CDR3 regions from genomic DNA. Processing in the source paper ran as follows. The number of nucleated cells in each sample was estimated by amplification of reference gene primers within the assay. Sequence reads were collapsed and filtered to measure the absolute abundance of every unique TCRbeta CDR3 rearrangement. For each sample, productive Simpson clonality was calculated as the square root of Simpson's diversity index across productive rearrangements. This immuneACCESS table, as held by TCRdb, lists in-frame sequences with V and J called but not all clones. Of the missing ones, under half trace to an unresolved V gene in checked studies; the others have no known cause. The D gene and trimming were derived from the DNA, and the V and J assignments and clone size from that table. For this sample there are 200,000 to 250,000 clones; around 83% appear just once. The top ten constitute roughly 10% of the sample.

The germline V and J ends show losses of 7 bases and 4 bases respectively, and no gene match explains 8 bases of the junction. The germline V gene supplies CDR1 SGHRS and CDR2 YFSETQ. The CDR3 sequence holds 15 residues, the cysteine and phenylalanine included. Only the CDR3 DNA is retained, 45 bases long and in frame from the first base. What the work shows at the level of the full study, not this receptor alone: The quantity of clinical and demographic metadata differed by source and by participant and was supplied without curation.

This TCR was sampled from a woman in her fifties or sixties with COVID-19, enrolled during active disease. The V gene is TRBV5-1 and the J gene is TRBJ2-2; the junction holds 9 bases that match TRBD1. Sequenced: peripheral blood. The bases are TGCGCCAGCCTAGGGACGGGACAGGGCACCGGGGAGCTGTTTTTT. Its product reads: CASLGTGQGTGELFF. Where the CDR3 stops, the reference TRBV5-1 and TRBJ2-2 genes take over; the full variable domain is KAGVTQTPRYLIKTRGQQVTLSCSPISGHRSVSWYQQTPGQGLQFLFEYFSETQRNKGNFPGRFSGRQFSNSRSEMNVSTLELGDSALYLCASLGTGQGTGELFFGEGSRLTVL.